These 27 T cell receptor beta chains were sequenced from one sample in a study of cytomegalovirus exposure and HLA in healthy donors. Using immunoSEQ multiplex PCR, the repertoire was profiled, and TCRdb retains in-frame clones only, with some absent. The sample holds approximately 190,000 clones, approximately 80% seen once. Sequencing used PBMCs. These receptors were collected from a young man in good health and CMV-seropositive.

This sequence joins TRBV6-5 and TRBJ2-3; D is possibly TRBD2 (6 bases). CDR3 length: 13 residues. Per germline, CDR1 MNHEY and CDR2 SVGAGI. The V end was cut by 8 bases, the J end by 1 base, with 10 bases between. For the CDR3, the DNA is TGTGCCAGCCGGGAGTCGGGCACAGATACGCAGTATTTT. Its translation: CASRESGTDTQYF.

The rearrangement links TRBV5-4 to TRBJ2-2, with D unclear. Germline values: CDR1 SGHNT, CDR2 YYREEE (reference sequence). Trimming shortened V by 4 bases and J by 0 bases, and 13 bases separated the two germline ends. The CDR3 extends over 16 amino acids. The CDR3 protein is CASSPMTRANTGELFF. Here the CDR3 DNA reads TGTGCCAGCAGCCCTATGACACGCGCGAACACCGGGGAGCTGTTTTTT.

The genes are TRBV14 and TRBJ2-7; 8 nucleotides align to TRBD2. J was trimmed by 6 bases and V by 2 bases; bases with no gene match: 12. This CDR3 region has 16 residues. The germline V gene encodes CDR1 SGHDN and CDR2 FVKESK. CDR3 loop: CASSQIAGGILGEQYF. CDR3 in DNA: TGTGCCAGCAGCCAAATCGCGGGAGGAATATTGGGCGAGCAGTACTTC.

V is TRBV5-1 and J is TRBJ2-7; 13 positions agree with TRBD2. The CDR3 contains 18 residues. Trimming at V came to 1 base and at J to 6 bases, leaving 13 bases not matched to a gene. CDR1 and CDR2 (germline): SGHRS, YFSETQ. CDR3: CASSLWDRGLAGAGEQYF. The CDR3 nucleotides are TGCGCCAGCAGCTTGTGGGACAGAGGACTAGCGGGAGCGGGCGAGCAGTACTTC.

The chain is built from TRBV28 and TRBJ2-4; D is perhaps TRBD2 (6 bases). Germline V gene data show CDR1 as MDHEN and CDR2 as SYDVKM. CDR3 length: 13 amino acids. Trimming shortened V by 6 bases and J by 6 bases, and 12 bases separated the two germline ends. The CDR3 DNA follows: TGTGCCAGCAGGGGGAACGGGGGAAACATTCAGTACTTC. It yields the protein CASRGNGGNIQYF.

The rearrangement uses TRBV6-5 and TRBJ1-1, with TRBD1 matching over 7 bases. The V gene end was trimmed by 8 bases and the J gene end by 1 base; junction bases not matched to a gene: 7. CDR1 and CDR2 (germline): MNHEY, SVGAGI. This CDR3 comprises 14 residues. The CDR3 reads CASSGRTGNTEAFF. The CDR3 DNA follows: TGTGCCAGCTCTGGAAGGACAGGGAACACTGAAGCTTTCTTT.

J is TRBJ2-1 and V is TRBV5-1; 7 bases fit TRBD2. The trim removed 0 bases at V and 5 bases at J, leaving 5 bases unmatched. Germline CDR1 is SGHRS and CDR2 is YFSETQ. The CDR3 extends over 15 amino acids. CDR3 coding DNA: TGCGCCAGCAGCTTGGGGGGGGGTATCCACAATGAGCAGTTCTTC. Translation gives CASSLGGGIHNEQFF.

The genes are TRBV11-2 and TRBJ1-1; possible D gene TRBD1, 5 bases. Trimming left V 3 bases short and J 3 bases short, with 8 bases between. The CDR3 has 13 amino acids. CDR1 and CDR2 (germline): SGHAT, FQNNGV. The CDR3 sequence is CASSFGRDTEAFF. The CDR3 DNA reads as TGTGCCAGCAGCTTCGGCAGGGACACTGAAGCTTTCTTT.

DNA for the CDR3: TGCGCCAGCAGCCAAGAAAGCAGGGGGGAAAAACTGTTTTTT. Translation: CASSQESRGEKLFF. This chain links TRBV4-1 with TRBJ1-4; 7 bases fit TRBD1. CDR3 size: 14 residues. The V and J ends lost 0 bases and 8 bases, in that order; junction bases with no gene match: 3. Germline CDR1 is MGHRA and CDR2 is YSYEKL.

The CDR3 region is CASSLPQNQETQYF. CDR3 sequence (DNA): TGTGCCAGCAGTTTACCACAGAACCAAGAGACCCAGTACTTC. This chain joins TRBV28 and TRBJ2-5; D not resolved. Trimming took 2 bases from V and 0 from J, leaving 7 bases between them. The germline gives CDR1 MDHEN, CDR2 SYDVKM. This CDR3 has 14 residues.

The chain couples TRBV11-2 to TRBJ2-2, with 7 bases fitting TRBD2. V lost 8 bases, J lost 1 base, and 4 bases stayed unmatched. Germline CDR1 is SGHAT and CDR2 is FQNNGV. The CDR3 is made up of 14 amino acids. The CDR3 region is CASSRGVNTGELFF. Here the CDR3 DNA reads TGTGCCAGCTCCCGGGGGGTGAACACCGGGGAGCTGTTTTTT.

CDR3 sequence reads: CASSINFGALGSEQFF. CDR3 nucleotides: TGTGCCAGTAGTATTAATTTTGGGGCCCTGGGAAGTGAGCAGTTCTTC. The chain couples TRBV19 to TRBJ2-1; TRBD1 might be the D (5 bases). Germline values: CDR1 LNHDA, CDR2 SQIVND (reference sequence). The CDR3 has 16 residues. The V gene lost 3 bases and the J gene lost 9 bases, with 21 bases spanning the gap. Filled out from reference TRBV19 and TRBJ2-1, the complete variable domain reads DGGITQSPKYLFRKEGQNVTLSCEQNLNHDAMYWYRQDPGQGLRLIYYSQIVNDFQKGDIAEGYSVSREKKESFPLTVTSAQKNPTAFYLCASSINFGALGSEQFFGPGTRLTVL.

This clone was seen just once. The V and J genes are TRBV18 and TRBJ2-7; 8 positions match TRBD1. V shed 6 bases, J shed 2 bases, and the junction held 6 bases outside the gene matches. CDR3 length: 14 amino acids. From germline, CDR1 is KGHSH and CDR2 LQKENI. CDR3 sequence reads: CASSPGTGAYEQYF. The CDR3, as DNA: TGTGCCAGCTCTCCGGGGACAGGAGCCTACGAGCAGTACTTC. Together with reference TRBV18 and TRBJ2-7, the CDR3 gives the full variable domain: NAGVMQNPRHLVRRRGQEARLRCSPMKGHSHVYWYRQLPEEGLKFMVYLQKENIIDESGMPKERFSAEFPKEGPSILRIQQVVRGDSAAYFCASSPGTGAYEQYFGPGTRLTVT.

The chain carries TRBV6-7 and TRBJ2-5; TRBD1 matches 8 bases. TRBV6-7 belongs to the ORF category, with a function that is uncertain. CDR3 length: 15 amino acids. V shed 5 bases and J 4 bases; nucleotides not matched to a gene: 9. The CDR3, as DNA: TGTGCCAGCAGTAATATGGGACAGGAGGCAGAGACCCAGTACTTC. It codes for CASSNMGQEAETQYF.

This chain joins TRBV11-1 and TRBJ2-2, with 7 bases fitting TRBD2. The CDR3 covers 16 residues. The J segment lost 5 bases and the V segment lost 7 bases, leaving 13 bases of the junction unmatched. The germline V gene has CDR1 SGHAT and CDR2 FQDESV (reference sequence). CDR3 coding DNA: TGTGCCAGCATCAACAACGGGGAGGGCCGGACCGGGGAGCTGTTTTTT. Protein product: CASINNGEGRTGELFF.

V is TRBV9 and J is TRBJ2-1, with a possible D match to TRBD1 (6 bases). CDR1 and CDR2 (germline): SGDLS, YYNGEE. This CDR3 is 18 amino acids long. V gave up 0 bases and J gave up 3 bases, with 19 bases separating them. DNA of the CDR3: TGTGCCAGCAGCGTAGGAGGGGGTCAGGGGAGAGGCTACAATGAGCAGTTCTTC. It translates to CASSVGGGQGRGYNEQFF. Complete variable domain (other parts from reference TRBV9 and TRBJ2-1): DSGVTQTPKHLITATGQRVTLRCSPRSGDLSVYWYQQSLDQGLQFLIQYYNGEERAKGNILERFSAQQFPDLHSELNLSSLELGDSALYFCASSVGGGQGRGYNEQFFGPGTRLTVL.

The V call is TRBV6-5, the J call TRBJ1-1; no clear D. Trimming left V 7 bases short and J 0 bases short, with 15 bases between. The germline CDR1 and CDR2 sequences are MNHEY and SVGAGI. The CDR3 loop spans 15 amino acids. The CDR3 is CASTPGRRVNTEAFF. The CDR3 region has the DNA TGTGCCAGCACCCCCGGACGGAGGGTGAACACTGAAGCTTTCTTT.

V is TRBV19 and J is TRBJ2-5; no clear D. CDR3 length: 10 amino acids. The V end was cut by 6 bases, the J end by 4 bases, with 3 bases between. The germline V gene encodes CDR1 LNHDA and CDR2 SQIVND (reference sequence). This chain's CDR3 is CASRRETQYF. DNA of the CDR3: TGTGCCAGTAGGCGAGAGACCCAGTACTTC.

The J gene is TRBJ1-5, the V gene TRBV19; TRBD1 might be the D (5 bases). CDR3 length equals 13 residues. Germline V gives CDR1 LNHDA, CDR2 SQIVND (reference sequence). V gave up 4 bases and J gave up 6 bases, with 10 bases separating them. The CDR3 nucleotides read TGTGCCAGTAGTACGGGACTGGGTCAGCCCCAGCATTTT. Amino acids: CASSTGLGQPQHF.

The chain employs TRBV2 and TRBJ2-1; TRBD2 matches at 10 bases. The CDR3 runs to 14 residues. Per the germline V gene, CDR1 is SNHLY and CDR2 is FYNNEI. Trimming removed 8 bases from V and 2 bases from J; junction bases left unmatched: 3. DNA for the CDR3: TGTGCCAGCGAGAGCGGGAGGGCCTACAATGAGCAGTTCTTC. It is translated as CASESGRAYNEQFF.

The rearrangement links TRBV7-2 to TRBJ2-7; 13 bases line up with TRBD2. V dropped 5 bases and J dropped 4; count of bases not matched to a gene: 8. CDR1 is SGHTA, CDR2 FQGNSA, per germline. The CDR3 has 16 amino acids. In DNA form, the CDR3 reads TGTGCCAGCAGCCCCCGGACTAGCGGGAGTAGGTACGAGCAGTACTTC. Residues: CASSPRTSGSRYEQYF.

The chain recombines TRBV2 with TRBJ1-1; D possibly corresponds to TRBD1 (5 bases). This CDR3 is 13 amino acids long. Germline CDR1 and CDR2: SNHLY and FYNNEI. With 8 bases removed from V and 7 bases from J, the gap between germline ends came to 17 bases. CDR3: CASLRDGRGEAFF. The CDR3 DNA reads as TGTGCCAGCCTACGGGACGGGCGGGGTGAAGCTTTCTTT.

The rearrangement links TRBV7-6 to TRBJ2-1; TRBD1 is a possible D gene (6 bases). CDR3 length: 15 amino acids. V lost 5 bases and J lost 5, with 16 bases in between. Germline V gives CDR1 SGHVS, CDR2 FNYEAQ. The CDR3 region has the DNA TGTGCCAGCAGCCCGGCCGACAGGCTCAACAATGAGCAGTTCTTC. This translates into CASSPADRLNNEQFF.

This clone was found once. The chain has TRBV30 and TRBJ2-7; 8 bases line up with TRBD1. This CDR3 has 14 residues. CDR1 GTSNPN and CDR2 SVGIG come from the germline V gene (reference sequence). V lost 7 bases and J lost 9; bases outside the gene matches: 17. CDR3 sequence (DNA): TGTGCCTCAGGGCGTTCCCAGGGGGCTTGGGGGCAGTACTTC. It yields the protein CASGRSQGAWGQYF. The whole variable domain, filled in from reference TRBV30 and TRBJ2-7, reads SQTIHQWPATLVQPVGSPLSLECTVEGTSNPNLYWYRQAAGRGLQLLFYSVGIGQISSEVPQNLSASRPQDRQFILSSKKLLLSDSGFYLCASGRSQGAWGQYFGPGTRLTVT.

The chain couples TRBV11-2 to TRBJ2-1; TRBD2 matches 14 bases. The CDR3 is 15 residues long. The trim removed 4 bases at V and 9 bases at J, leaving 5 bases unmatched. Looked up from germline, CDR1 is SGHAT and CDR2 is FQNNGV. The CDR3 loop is CASSWGTSGSGEQFF. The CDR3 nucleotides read TGTGCCAGCAGCTGGGGGACTAGCGGGAGCGGTGAGCAGTTCTTC.

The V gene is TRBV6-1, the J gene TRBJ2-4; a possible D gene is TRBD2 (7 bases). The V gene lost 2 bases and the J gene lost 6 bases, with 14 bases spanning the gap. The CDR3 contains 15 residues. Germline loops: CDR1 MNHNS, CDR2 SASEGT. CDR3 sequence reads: CASSESVGGGNIQYF. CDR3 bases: TGTGCCAGCAGTGAATCCGTGGGAGGGGGAAACATTCAGTACTTC.

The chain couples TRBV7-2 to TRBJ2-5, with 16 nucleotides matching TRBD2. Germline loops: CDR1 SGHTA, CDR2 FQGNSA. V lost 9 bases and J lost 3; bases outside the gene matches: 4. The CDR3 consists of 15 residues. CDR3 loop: CASTGTSGREETQYF. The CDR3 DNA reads TGTGCCAGTACGGGGACTAGCGGGAGGGAAGAGACCCAGTACTTC. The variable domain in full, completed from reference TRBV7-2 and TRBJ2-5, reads GAGVSQSPSNKVTEKGKDVELRCDPISGHTALYWYRQSLGQGLEFLIYFQGNSAPDKSGLPSDRFSAERTGGSVSTLTIQRTQQEDSAVYLCASTGTSGREETQYFGPGTRLLVL.